This T cell receptor (beta chain) came from a study of blood T cells in healthy people across ages. For the second PCR, which ran for about 7 to 12 cycles, a sample-barcoded 5' primer and a J-beta primer mix were used. Each CDR3 protein is one row after TCRdb ran MiXCR on the 5' RACE reads. In the table there are hundreds of thousands of distinct CDR3 sequences, just over 55% of which are singletons. This clonotype came up a few times. The donors, healthy Caucasians from Russia, were aged roughly 6 to 100. The CDR3 length is 14 residues. V dropped 11 bases and J dropped 4 bases, with 19 bases sitting between them. The germline gives CDR1 LGHDT, CDR2 YNNKEL (reference sequence).

The chain combines TRBV3-1 with TRBJ2-3; maybe TRBD2 (5 bases). The specimen sequenced was blood. This TCR derives from a man aged 40-49 years in good health. CDR3 region: CACAASERADTQYF. CDR3 DNA sequence: TGTGCCTGCGCAGCGTCCGAGAGGGCAGATACGCAGTATTTT.